A selection of T cell receptor beta chains follows, all from one sample in a study of CXCR3-negative and CXCR3-positive naive CD8 T cells. Reprocessing the 5' RACE reads, TCRdb reports a single entry for every CDR3 protein and omits DNA. Its clone listing holds 45,000 to 55,000 distinct CDR3 sequences. Specimen: memory CD8+ T cells from blood. The receptors shown here come from a human donor in good health. Some clones in this sample may be carry-over from other donors' samples. The CDR3 runs from the conserved cysteine through the conserved F or W. The size field is filled for only some rows; it gives once, few, many or a size class.

j_gene	abundance	v_gene	CDR3aa
TRBJ2-3	-	TRBV7-9	CASSEGQGQDTQYF
TRBJ1-4	-	TRBV7-9	CASQAKGNEKLFF
TRBJ2-3	-	TRBV7-9	CASSLPPTSTDTQYF
TRBJ2-7	-	TRBV7-9	CASSLAPEQYF
TRBJ2-7	-	TRBV29-1	CSVLGLQGRFYEQYF
TRBJ2-5	medium-sized	TRBV7-3	CASSSLGQRGETQYF
TRBJ1-6	-	TRBV6-6	CAVGALQFSLHF
TRBJ2-7	-	TRBV13	CASSQRGGDYEQYF
TRBJ2-3	-	TRBV7-9	CASSSPSGTSTDTQYF
TRBJ1-2	-	TRBV20-1	CSARNRDYGYTF
TRBJ1-1	-	TRBV7-3	CAISLTRASNTEAFF
TRBJ2-7	-	TRBV29-1	CSFERLRTKSYEQYF
TRBJ2-1	-	TRBV13	CASSSRESSYNEQFF
TRBJ2-2	-	TRBV6-4	CASSDSSGGTGELFF
TRBJ2-3	-	TRBV7-9	CASSLATGGISRTQYF
TRBJ2-2	-	TRBV28	CASSPSLSGSRTGELFF
TRBJ1-3	-	TRBV10-2	CATRHLSSGNTIYF